A selection of T cell receptor beta chains follows, all from one sample in a study of T-cell memory formation after mild COVID-19. TCRdb processed the 5' RACE reads anew with MiXCR; each CDR3 protein has one entry. This table holds 50,000 or so distinct CDR3 sequences, 25% to 35% found once. Sequencing was performed on PBMCs or a T cell subset sorted from them (not recorded which). The receptors come from a young man who had mild COVID-19 (a few samples of this study predate the infection). Cell type and time point are not known. The CDR3 runs from the conserved cysteine through the conserved F or W. Fields, in order: J gene, D gene, clone size, V gene, CDR3 protein, CDR3 DNA. The D gene is left open where the match is weak. Only part of the rows carry a size: once, few, many, or a class if the clone is expanded.

>TRBJ2-3|TRBD1|-|TRBV5-4
CASSYGQGADTQYF
TGTGCCAGCAGCTACGGACAGGGGGCGGATACGCAGTATTTT
>TRBJ1-6|-|-|TRBV6-5
CASSYAFYQGQNSPLHF
TGTGCCAGCAGTTACGCCTTTTATCAGGGGCAAAATTCACCCCTCCACTTT
>TRBJ2-7|-|-|TRBV30
CAWDSRGGNEQYF
TGTGCCTGGGACAGCCGGGGCGGGAACGAGCAGTACTTC
>TRBJ2-6|-|-|TRBV2
CASPTGLGANVLTF
TGTGCCAGCCCAACGGGGCTCGGGGCCAACGTCCTGACTTTC
>TRBJ2-3|TRBD2|-|TRBV4-3
CASSQDGTSHTDTQYF
TGCGCCAGCAGCCAAGATGGGACTAGCCACACAGATACGCAGTATTTT
>TRBJ2-7|TRBD2|few|TRBV5-1
CASSLASGGLTYEQYF
TGCGCCAGCAGCTTGGCTAGCGGGGGCCTAACCTACGAGCAGTACTTC
>TRBJ2-6|TRBD2|-|TRBV5-1
CASSAGDSGANVLTF
TGCGCCAGCAGCGCGGGGGACTCTGGGGCCAACGTCCTGACTTTC
>TRBJ2-1|-|-|TRBV6-5
CASNHGRSSYNEQFF
TGTGCCAGCAACCACGGACGGAGCTCCTACAATGAGCAGTTCTTC
>TRBJ2-5|-|few|TRBV5-1
CASSLIAAQRETQYF
TGCGCCAGCAGCTTGATAGCGGCCCAGAGGGAGACCCAGTACTTC
>TRBJ1-2|-|-|TRBV29-1
CSVEERAIGYTF
TGCAGCGTTGAAGAAAGGGCGATTGGCTACACCTTC
>TRBJ1-1|TRBD1|-|TRBV5-1
CASSLATGGTEAFF
TGCGCCAGCAGCTTGGCAACAGGGGGGACTGAAGCTTTCTTT
>TRBJ2-1|-|-|TRBV29-1
CSSSGSSYNEQFF
TGCAGCAGTTCGGGCAGCTCCTACAATGAGCAGTTCTTC
>TRBJ2-1|TRBD2|few|TRBV7-6
CASSRRRGTEQFF
TGTGCCAGCAGCCGCCGGCGGGGGACTGAGCAGTTCTTC
>TRBJ2-4|TRBD2|-|TRBV4-3
CASSQESWASGGPLAKNIQYF
TGCGCCAGCAGCCAAGAGTCTTGGGCTAGCGGGGGGCCTTTAGCCAAAAACATTCAGTACTTC
>TRBJ2-1|-|few|TRBV7-9
CASSLAVRMLDEQFF
TGTGCCAGCAGCTTAGCGGTCAGGATGCTGGATGAGCAGTTCTTC
>TRBJ2-1|-|few|TRBV29-1
CSVDYEQFF
TGCAGCGTTGATTATGAGCAGTTCTTC
>TRBJ1-5|TRBD1|few|TRBV6-5
CASSYSTGSNQPQHF
TGTGCCAGCAGTTACTCGACAGGGAGCAATCAGCCCCAGCATTTT
>TRBJ1-1|-|few|TRBV13
CASSLKIGNTEAFF
TGTGCCAGCAGCTTAAAGATCGGAAACACTGAAGCTTTCTTT
>TRBJ2-5|-|-|TRBV3-2
CASSPTTGEKQETQYF
TGTGCCAGCAGCCCTACCACGGGGGAGAAACAAGAGACACAGTACTTC
>TRBJ2-7|TRBD1|-|TRBV7-2
CASSSPGQGAGEQYF
TGTGCCAGCAGCTCCCCTGGACAGGGGGCGGGCGAGCAGTACTTC
>TRBJ1-1|-|few|TRBV4-1
CASSRPPGPVWNTEAFF
TGCGCCAGCAGCCGGCCTCCGGGACCCGTTTGGAACACTGAAGCTTTCTTT
>TRBJ1-1|-|-|TRBV5-1
CASSLVSGAEAFF
TGCGCCAGCAGCTTGGTGTCGGGGGCTGAAGCTTTCTTT
>TRBJ2-5|-|-|TRBV5-5
CASSLSQGLGETQYF
TGTGCCAGCAGCTTGAGTCAGGGGCTGGGAGAGACCCAGTACTTC
>TRBJ2-1|-|-|TRBV3-1
CASSQDAGNEQFF
TGTGCCAGCAGCCAAGATGCCGGGAATGAGCAGTTCTTC
>TRBJ2-3|TRBD2|few|TRBV6-5
CASRSEGQRGATDTQYF
TGTGCCAGCAGATCTGAAGGGCAGCGGGGGGCCACAGATACGCAGTATTTT
>TRBJ1-5|-|few|TRBV6-6
CASSLPHDQPQHF
TGTGCCAGCAGTTTGCCCCACGATCAGCCCCAGCATTTT
>TRBJ2-5|-|few|TRBV5-1
CASSRWSSSQETQYF
TGCGCCAGCAGCAGGTGGTCTAGCAGCCAAGAGACCCAGTACTTC
>TRBJ2-3|-|-|TRBV14
CASSQRLTDTQYF
TGTGCCAGCAGCCAGCGCTTAACAGATACGCAGTATTTT
>TRBJ2-6|TRBD1|-|TRBV7-7
CASSQGDLGTGANVLTF
TGTGCTAGCAGTCAGGGGGACCTAGGGACTGGGGCCAACGTCCTGACTTTC
>TRBJ2-3|TRBD2|-|TRBV18
CASSPTGGLTDTQYF
TGTGCCAGCTCACCGACGGGAGGACTCACAGATACGCAGTATTTT
>TRBJ2-2|-|-|TRBV12-3/TRBV12-4
CASSFITGELFF
TGTGCCAGCAGTTTTATTACCGGGGAGCTGTTTTTT
>TRBJ2-1|-|-|TRBV7-9
CASSSPTGGHNEQFF
TGTGCCAGCAGCTCTCCAACGGGGGGCCACAATGAGCAGTTCTTC
>TRBJ2-3|-|-|TRBV3-1
CASSQVAVVQDTDTQYF
TGTGCCAGCAGCCAAGTGGCGGTGGTACAGGACACAGATACGCAGTATTTT
>TRBJ2-1|TRBD2|few|TRBV7-9
CASSHRLAGPYEQFF
TGTGCCAGCAGCCACCGACTAGCGGGGCCGTATGAGCAGTTCTTC
>TRBJ2-5|-|-|TRBV7-2
CASSFGLGLRETQYF
TGTGCCAGCAGCTTCGGTCTAGGCCTCCGGGAGACCCAGTACTTC
>TRBJ1-2|-|-|TRBV7-9
CASSSEGTPSYGYTF
TGTGCCAGCAGCTCGGAAGGGACACCAAGCTATGGCTACACCTTC
>TRBJ1-6|TRBD1|few|TRBV2
CASSDEGSDRNSPLHF
TGTGCCAGCAGTGATGAGGGGTCGGACAGGAATTCACCCCTCCACTTT
>TRBJ1-2|-|-|TRBV29-1
CSVDWGGGGYTF
TGCAGCGTTGATTGGGGGGGTGGTGGCTACACCTTC
>TRBJ2-3|TRBD1|few|TRBV6-2/TRBV6-3
CASSYRDRGYASDTQYF
TGTGCCAGCAGTTACCGCGACAGGGGGTATGCTTCAGATACGCAGTATTTT
>TRBJ2-6|-|-|TRBV9
CASSVVGGANVLTF
TGTGCCAGCAGCGTAGTTGGTGGGGCCAACGTCCTGACTTTC
>TRBJ2-3|-|-|TRBV15
CATSREGRVSTDTQYF
TGTGCCACCAGCAGAGAGGGCAGAGTTAGCACAGATACGCAGTATTTT
>TRBJ2-5|TRBD1|-|TRBV20-1
CSARDQGASYQETQYF
TGCAGTGCTAGAGATCAGGGGGCGTCGTACCAAGAGACCCAGTACTTC
>TRBJ1-1|-|-|TRBV4-3
CASSQDGDGDEAFF
TGCGCCAGCAGCCAAGATGGGGATGGGGATGAAGCTTTCTTT
>TRBJ2-4|-|-|TRBV12-3/TRBV12-4
CASSPGGTYKNIQYF
TGTGCCAGCAGTCCGGGGGGCACGTACAAAAACATTCAGTACTTC
>TRBJ2-5|-|few|TRBV6-4
CASSEGLREGETQYF
TGTGCCAGCAGTGAAGGTCTCCGAGAGGGAGAGACCCAGTACTTC